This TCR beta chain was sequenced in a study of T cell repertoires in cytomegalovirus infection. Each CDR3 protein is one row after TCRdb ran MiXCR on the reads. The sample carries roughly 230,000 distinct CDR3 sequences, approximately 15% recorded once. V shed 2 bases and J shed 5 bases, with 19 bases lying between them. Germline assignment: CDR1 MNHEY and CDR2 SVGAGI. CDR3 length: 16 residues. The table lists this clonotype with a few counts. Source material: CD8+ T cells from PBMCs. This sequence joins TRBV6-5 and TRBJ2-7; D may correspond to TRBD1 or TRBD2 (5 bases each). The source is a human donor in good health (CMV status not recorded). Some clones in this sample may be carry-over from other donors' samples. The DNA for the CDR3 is TGTGCCAGCAGTTACGACGCCTGGGGGTTCACGGACGAGCAGTACTTC. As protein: CASSYDAWGFTDEQYF.